This TCR beta chain was identified during a study of T cells after yellow fever vaccination. Study-level results: Most primary-vaccination clones recurred post-booster (under 98% CD4, 88% CD8).

This clonotype has only a few counts. No antigen is known for it. Via MiXCR, TCRdb re-called the 5' RACE reads, giving one row per CDR3 protein. The sample lists about 73,000 distinct CDR3 sequences; 7.5% to 8% were seen once. With V trimmed by 4 bases and J by 0 bases, 7 bases remained unmatched. Germline V gene sequence: CDR1 PRHDT, CDR2 FYEKMQ (reference sequence). This CDR3 spans 16 amino acids. The source is a man aged 25-40 years who received the YFV17D yellow fever vaccine. Sequences were derived from CD8+ T cells sorted from PBMCs, sampled on the day of the yellow fever booster vaccination. This sequence joins TRBV13 and TRBJ2-5; 8 bases match TRBD1. CDR3 region: CASSSGQGDYQETQYF. CDR3 nucleotide sequence: TGTGCCAGCAGCTCCGGACAGGGAGATTACCAAGAGACCCAGTACTTC.